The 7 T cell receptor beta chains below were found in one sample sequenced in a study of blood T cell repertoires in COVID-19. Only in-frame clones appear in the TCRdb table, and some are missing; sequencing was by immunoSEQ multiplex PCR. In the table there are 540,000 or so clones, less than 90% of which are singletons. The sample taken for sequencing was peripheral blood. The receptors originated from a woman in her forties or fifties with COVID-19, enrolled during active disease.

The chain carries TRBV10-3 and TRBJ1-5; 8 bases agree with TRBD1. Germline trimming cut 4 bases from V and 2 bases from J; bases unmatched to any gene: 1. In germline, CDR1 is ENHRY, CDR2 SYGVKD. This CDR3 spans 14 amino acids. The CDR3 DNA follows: TGTGCCATCAGTGGGGGACAGGGCAATCAGCCCCAGCATTTT. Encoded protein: CAISGGQGNQPQHF.

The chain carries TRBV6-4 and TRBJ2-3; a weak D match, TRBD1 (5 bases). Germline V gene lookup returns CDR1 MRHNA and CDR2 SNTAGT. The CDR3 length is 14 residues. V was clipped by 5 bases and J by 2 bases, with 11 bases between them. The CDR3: CASSWSGLTDTQYF. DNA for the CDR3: TGTGCCAGCAGTTGGTCAGGGCTCACAGATACGCAGTATTTT.

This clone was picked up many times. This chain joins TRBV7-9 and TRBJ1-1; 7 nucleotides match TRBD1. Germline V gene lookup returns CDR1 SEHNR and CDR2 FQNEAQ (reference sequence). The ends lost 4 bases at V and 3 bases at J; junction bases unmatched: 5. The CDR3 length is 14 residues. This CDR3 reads CASSSTGTDTEAFF. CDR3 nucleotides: TGTGCCAGCAGCTCGACAGGGACTGACACTGAAGCTTTCTTT.

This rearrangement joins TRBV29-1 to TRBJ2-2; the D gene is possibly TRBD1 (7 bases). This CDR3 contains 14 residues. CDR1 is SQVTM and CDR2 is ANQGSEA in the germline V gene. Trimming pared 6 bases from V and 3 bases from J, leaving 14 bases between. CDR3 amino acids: CSVRGDSHTGELFF. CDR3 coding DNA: TGCAGCGTAAGGGGGGACAGCCACACCGGGGAGCTGTTTTTT.

The CDR3 DNA reads as TGTGCCAGCAGTTTCGTTGACAGGACTGGCTACACCTTC. Its protein is CASSFVDRTGYTF. V is TRBV28 and J is TRBJ1-2; TRBD1 is a possible D gene (6 bases). V lost 3 bases to trimming and J lost 7 bases, with 12 bases between them. The CDR3 runs 13 residues. Germline loops: CDR1 MDHEN, CDR2 SYDVKM.

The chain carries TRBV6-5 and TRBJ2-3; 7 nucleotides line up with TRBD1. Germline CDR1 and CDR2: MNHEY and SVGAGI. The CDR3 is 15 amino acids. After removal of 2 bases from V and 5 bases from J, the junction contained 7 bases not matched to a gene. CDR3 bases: TGTGCCAGCAGTTACAAACAGGGGCATGTAGATACGCAGTATTTT. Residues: CASSYKQGHVDTQYF.

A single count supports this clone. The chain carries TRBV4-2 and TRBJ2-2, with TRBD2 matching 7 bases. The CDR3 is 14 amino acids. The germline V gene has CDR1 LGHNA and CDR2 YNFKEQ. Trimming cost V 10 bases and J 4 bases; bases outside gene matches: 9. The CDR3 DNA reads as TGTGCCACCTCTCCCTGGGGGGGCACCGGGGAGCTGTTTTTT. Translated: CATSPWGGTGELFF.